Listed below are T cell receptor beta chains from one sample, sequenced in a study of T cells after yellow fever vaccination. TCRdb fed the 5' RACE reads into MiXCR, producing one record per CDR3 protein. The data contain about 320,000 distinct CDR3 sequences, 3.5% to 4.5% of them singletons. Specimen: PBMCs, collected 15 days after the yellow fever booster vaccination. All receptors derive from a man in his late teens or twenties who received the YFV17D yellow fever vaccine. The CDR3 runs from the conserved cysteine through the conserved F or W. D genes are given only for firm matches. The listing skips clone size in some rows; elsewhere it reads once, few, many or a size class.

clone size	V gene	D gene	J gene	CDR3 DNA	CDR3 protein
-	TRBV20-1	-	TRBJ2-7	TGCAGTGCTAGAGATCGGAGGGGGGCCTCCTACGAGCAGTACTTC	CSARDRRGASYEQYF
many	TRBV6-5	TRBD2	TRBJ2-3	TGTGCCAGCAGCTCGCTAGCAGCGGGGGGGCCGAAAGATACGCAGTATTTT	CASSSLAAGGPKDTQYF
-	TRBV27	-	TRBJ1-6	TGTGCCAGCAGTTTATCGATGCAGGGCCGCTCCTATAATTCACCCCTCCACTTT	CASSLSMQGRSYNSPLHF
few	TRBV7-9	TRBD1	TRBJ1-2	TGTGCCAGCATCTTTTCGAATACCGGGACAGGGAAGAACTATGGCTACACCTTC	CASIFSNTGTGKNYGYTF
-	TRBV28	TRBD1	TRBJ1-2	TGTGCCAGCAGGACAGGGGCTAACTATGGCTACACCTTC	CASRTGANYGYTF
-	TRBV4-2	TRBD2	TRBJ2-3	TGTGCCAGCAGCCCATTAGCGGGGGGGCCAGGAGATACGCAGTATTTT	CASSPLAGGPGDTQYF
many	TRBV5-1	-	TRBJ1-3	TGCGCCAGCAGCTTGGCGGCGATAACTGGAAACACCATATATTTT	CASSLAAITGNTIYF
few	TRBV7-3	-	TRBJ1-3	TGTGCCAGCAGCTTGGCCTCTAACTCTGGAAACACCATATATTTT	CASSLASNSGNTIYF
many	TRBV24-1	TRBD2	TRBJ2-1	TGTGCCACCAGTGCCGCGGGGGGTCCCTACAATGAGCAGTTCTTC	CATSAAGGPYNEQFF
many	TRBV5-5	-	TRBJ2-2	TGTGCCAGCAGCATACAGGATTCCGGGGAGCTGTTTTTT	CASSIQDSGELFF
many	TRBV18	TRBD2	TRBJ2-5	TGTGCCAGCTCACCACCGTCTAGCGGGGGTCGGGAGACCCAGTACTTC	CASSPPSSGGRETQYF
many	TRBV7-7	TRBD1	TRBJ2-5	TGTGCCAGCAGCCGAAGGGGGACAGGGCTCGAGACCCAGTACTTC	CASSRRGTGLETQYF
many	TRBV27	-	TRBJ1-1	TGTGCCAGCAGGGAACAGTGGATGAACACTGAAGCTTTCTTT	CASREQWMNTEAFF
many	TRBV5-1	TRBD1	TRBJ2-5	TGCGCCAGCAGCCTGGCGACAGGGCAAGAGACCCAGTACTTC	CASSLATGQETQYF
-	TRBV7-6	TRBD1	TRBJ2-7	TGTGCCAGCAGCTTTGGACAGGGTTTATGGTACGAGCAGTACTTC	CASSFGQGLWYEQYF
-	TRBV5-6	-	TRBJ2-1	TGTGCCAGCAGCTTAAACCGGGTTTTCTGGACGGAGTTCTTC	CASSLNRVFWTEFF
-	TRBV29-1	-	TRBJ1-2	TGCAGCGTTGGTTCCGCGGGGCTTAACTATGGCTACACCTTC	CSVGSAGLNYGYTF
few	TRBV5-1	TRBD2	TRBJ2-3	TGCGCCAGCAACCTGGGGACGGGGGGAGGCGCAGATACGCAGTATTTT	CASNLGTGGGADTQYF
many	TRBV6-1	TRBD1	TRBJ2-2	TGTGCCAGCAGGGGAACGACAGGGGGCATCGGGGAGCTGTTTTTT	CASRGTTGGIGELFF
few	TRBV11-2	-	TRBJ2-1	TGTGCCAGCAGCTTAGAGCCGAGCTCCTACAATGAGCAGTTCTTC	CASSLEPSSYNEQFF
many	TRBV7-9	TRBD1	TRBJ2-7	TGTGCCAGCAGCGCAACCCGGGACAGGCCCTACGAGCAGTACTTC	CASSATRDRPYEQYF
few	TRBV27	TRBD1	TRBJ2-7	TGTGCCAGCAGAACGGGACAGTCCTACGAGCAGTACTTC	CASRTGQSYEQYF
many	TRBV4-2	-	TRBJ1-5	TGTGCCAGCAGCCACGACAGTCATAGCAATCAGCCCCAGCATTTT	CASSHDSHSNQPQHF
many	TRBV6-5	-	TRBJ2-5	TGTGCCAGCAGTGACCACAGGAGAGAGACCCAGTACTTC	CASSDHRRETQYF
-	TRBV5-1	-	TRBJ2-2	TGCGCCAGCAGCTTGGAGGGACGGAACACCGGGGAGCTGTTTTTT	CASSLEGRNTGELFF
many	TRBV7-2	TRBD1	TRBJ2-1	TGTGCCAGCAGCCGAAGACAGGGAGTCTACAATGAGCAGTTCTTC	CASSRRQGVYNEQFF
-	TRBV7-3	-	TRBJ1-1	TGTGCCAGCAGCTTAAACGGGGGGGCAGGTCCGTATACTGAAGCTTTCTTT	CASSLNGGAGPYTEAFF
many	TRBV7-9	TRBD2	TRBJ2-3	TGTGCCAGCAGCTCTACAACTAGCGGGAGGGTATATACGCAGTATTTT	CASSSTTSGRVYTQYF
few	TRBV7-3	-	TRBJ1-4	TGTGCCAGCAGCTTAACCGGGACGGTGATTAATGAAAAACTGTTTTTT	CASSLTGTVINEKLFF
few	TRBV2	TRBD1	TRBJ2-5	TGTGCCAGCAGTGGGTTCTGGACAGGGGGCTTTGGTGGCGGACAGGAGACCCAGTACTTC	CASSGFWTGGFGGGQETQYF
many	TRBV7-9	-	TRBJ1-6	TGTGCCAGCAGCCAGACCTACAGGGACCTCTCCTATAATTCACCCCTCCACTTT	CASSQTYRDLSYNSPLHF
many	TRBV3-1	-	TRBJ1-6	TGTGCCAGCAGCCAAGATAGGGTAGGATCACCCCTCCACTTT	CASSQDRVGSPLHF
many	TRBV7-2	-	TRBJ1-6	TGTGCCAGCAGCTACCGCCTGGGGGTGAATTCACCCCTCCACTTT	CASSYRLGVNSPLHF
-	TRBV21-1	-	TRBJ1-1	TGTCCACCTATAAATCCAACAGGGACGAACACTGAAGCTTTCTTT	CPPINPTGTNTEAFF
-	TRBV14	-	TRBJ2-7	TGTGCCAGCAGCCCCGCGTCGGGGCCTGCCTACGAGCAGTACTTC	CASSPASGPAYEQYF
-	TRBV18	-	TRBJ2-3	TGTGCCAGCGCCCAGACTATGACAGATACGCAGTATTTT	CASAQTMTDTQYF